This T cell receptor (beta chain) came from a study of cytomegalovirus exposure and HLA in healthy donors. Study as a whole: Per a later analysis, the approximately 690 first-cohort and 120 validation repertoires shared one platform.

V lost 0 bases to trimming and J lost 7 bases; unmatched junction nucleotides: 7. CDR1 MNHEY and CDR2 SVGAGI come from the germline V gene. This CDR3 is built from 16 residues. Using immunoSEQ multiplex PCR, the repertoire was profiled, and TCRdb retains in-frame clones only, with some absent. This sample yields about 150,000 clones, of which about 88% are seen a single time; under 25% belongs to the top ten. It was the roughly 110-subject validation cohort, separate from the roughly 700-subject first cohort, to which the donors belonged. Sample: PBMCs. This chain links TRBV6-5 with TRBJ2-1; 9 bases map to TRBD2. The TCR was taken from a man younger than 35 in good health and CMV-seropositive. The CDR3 sequence: CASSYSGGRGRNEQFF. CDR3 bases: TGTGCCAGCAGTTACTCGGGCGGGAGGGGTCGGAATGAGCAGTTCTTC.